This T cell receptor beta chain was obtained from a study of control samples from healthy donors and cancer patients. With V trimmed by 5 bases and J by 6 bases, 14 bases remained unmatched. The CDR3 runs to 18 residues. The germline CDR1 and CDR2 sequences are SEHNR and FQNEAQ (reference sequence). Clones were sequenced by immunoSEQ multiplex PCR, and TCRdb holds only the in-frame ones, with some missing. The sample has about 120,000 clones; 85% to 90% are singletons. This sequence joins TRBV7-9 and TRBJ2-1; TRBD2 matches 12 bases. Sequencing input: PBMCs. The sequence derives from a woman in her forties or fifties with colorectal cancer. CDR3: CASSPLAGGRAVGNEQFF. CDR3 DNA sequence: TGTGCCAGCAGCCCACTAGCGGGGGGCCGAGCGGTTGGCAATGAGCAGTTCTTC.